This TCR beta chain was recorded in a study of blood T cell repertoires in COVID-19. Original data processing: It was from reference gene primer amplification that nucleated cell counts were estimated. TCRdb's table, derived via immunoSEQ multiplex PCR, lists solely in-frame clones and lacks some. That table is the source of V, J and clone size, and D and trimming were worked out from the DNA. The data hold 100,000 to 150,000 clones, with roughly 90% observed a single time. The V segment lost 1 base and the J segment 0 bases; nucleotides outside the gene matches: 7. The CDR3 length is 17 residues. Per germline, CDR1 SGHAT and CDR2 FQNNGV. This clone appeared once.

Sequenced input: peripheral blood. The TCR was taken from a man between 45 and 60 years old with acute or convalescent COVID-19. The chain has TRBV11-2 and TRBJ1-1; the match to TRBD1 covers 8 bases. CDR3 in amino acids: CASSLGRGTGLNTEAFF. CDR3 coding DNA: TGTGCCAGCAGCTTAGGGAGGGGGACAGGCTTGAACACTGAAGCTTTCTTT. Full variable domain (remainder filled in from reference TRBV11-2 and TRBJ1-1): EAGVAQSPRYKIIEKRQSVAFWCNPISGHATLYWYQQILGQGPKLLIQFQNNGVVDDSQLPKDRFSAERLKGVDSTLKIQPAKLEDSAVYLCASSLGRGTGLNTEAFFGQGTRLTVV.